These T cell receptor beta chains were read from a single sample in a study of regulatory T cells in long-lasting Graves disease. From the multiplex PCR reads, TCRdb called clonotypes with MiXCR, one entry per CDR3 protein. The repertoire has approximately 400,000 distinct CDR3 sequences, 23% of them found once; the top ten carry over 25%. The material was peripheral blood mononuclear cells (PBMCs), obtained when the disease was refractory, from a patient treated with antithyroid drugs. These receptors were collected from a female donor with Graves disease. Both conserved end residues are part of each CDR3. Fields, in order: J gene, V gene, clone size, D gene, CDR3 protein, CDR3 DNA. A D gene is named only where the DNA matches it firmly. Part of the rows lack a size; the others show once, few, many or a class for expanded clones.

>TRBJ2-7|TRBV4-1|.|.
CASSQGDGAYEQYF
TGCGCCAGCAGCCAAGGCGACGGGGCCTACGAGCAGTACTTC
>TRBJ2-7|TRBV7-2|.|TRBD2
CASSELTSGTYEQYF
TGTGCCAGCAGCGAATTGACTAGCGGGACCTACGAGCAGTACTTC
>TRBJ2-5|TRBV6-2/TRBV6-3|.|.
CASSSSKETQYF
TGTGCCAGCAGTTCCTCGAAAGAGACCCAGTACTTC
>TRBJ1-1|TRBV18|.|.
CASPPQDRLNTEAFF
TGTGCCAGCCCACCACAGGACAGATTGAACACTGAAGCTTTCTTT
>TRBJ2-2|TRBV30|.|.
CAWSTPGRAGELFF
TGTGCCTGGAGTACCCCGGGAAGGGCCGGGGAGCTGTTTTTT
>TRBJ2-7|TRBV7-2|.|.
CASSFNHQGNYEQYF
TGTGCCAGCAGCTTTAATCATCAGGGAAACTACGAGCAGTACTTC
>TRBJ1-5|TRBV12-3/TRBV12-4|many|.
CASTIAVNQPQHF
TGTGCCAGCACTATAGCGGTCAATCAGCCCCAGCATTTT
>TRBJ2-5|TRBV6-1|many|.
CASSETQGRETQYF
TGTGCCAGCAGTGAAACCCAGGGAAGGGAGACCCAGTACTTC
>TRBJ2-2|TRBV18|.|TRBD2
CASSPLGTSGTGELFF
TGTGCCAGCTCACCACTAGGGACTAGCGGAACCGGGGAGCTGTTTTTT
>TRBJ2-4|TRBV20-1|once|.
CSTLVGESIQYF
TGCAGTACTTTGGTAGGGGAAAGCATTCAGTACTTC
>TRBJ2-7|TRBV29-1|few|TRBD1
CSVGDRGLYEQYF
TGCAGCGTTGGGGACAGGGGACTCTACGAGCAGTACTTC
>TRBJ1-2|TRBV27|few|.
CASSLYIGVGYTF
TGTGCCAGCAGTTTATACATTGGTGTTGGCTACACCTTC
>TRBJ1-2|TRBV11-2|few|.
CASSLVPKQVNYGYTF
TGTGCCAGCAGCTTAGTACCTAAACAGGTTAACTATGGCTACACCTTC
>TRBJ2-6|TRBV7-6|.|TRBD2
CASSSYPGGTGANVLTF
TGTGCCAGCAGCTCTTACCCCGGGGGGACTGGGGCCAACGTCCTGACTTTC
>TRBJ2-5|TRBV2|many|.
CASSESWYSETQYF
TGTGCCAGCAGTGAAAGTTGGTATAGCGAGACCCAGTACTTC
>TRBJ2-1|TRBV27|many|.
CASSLDSSYNEQFF
TGTGCCAGCAGTTTGGACAGCTCCTACAATGAGCAGTTCTTC
>TRBJ1-5|TRBV28|many|TRBD1
CASSSSNRGYSNQPQHF
TGTGCCAGCAGTTCCTCCAACAGGGGGTATAGCAATCAGCCCCAGCATTTT
>TRBJ1-2|TRBV12-3/TRBV12-4|few|.
CASSFGGDYYGYTF
TGTGCCAGCAGTTTTGGAGGGGACTACTATGGCTACACCTTC
>TRBJ1-2|TRBV28|many|TRBD1
CASSLGTGGSYGYTF
TGTGCCAGCAGTTTGGGGACAGGGGGATCCTATGGCTACACCTTC
>TRBJ1-1|TRBV10-3|.|TRBD1
CAISGDRGYTEAFF
TGTGCCATCAGCGGGGACAGGGGTTACACTGAAGCTTTCTTT
>TRBJ1-6|TRBV11-2|many|TRBD1
CASSLGQDNSPLHF
TGTGCCAGCAGCTTGGGACAGGATAATTCACCCCTCCACTTT
>TRBJ1-5|TRBV24-1|.|.
CAIQFGGGQPQHF
TGTGCCATTCAATTCGGGGGCGGTCAGCCCCAGCATTTT
>TRBJ1-1|TRBV24-1|.|.
CATSGGMNTEAFF
TGTGCCACCAGTGGCGGTATGAACACTGAAGCTTTCTTT